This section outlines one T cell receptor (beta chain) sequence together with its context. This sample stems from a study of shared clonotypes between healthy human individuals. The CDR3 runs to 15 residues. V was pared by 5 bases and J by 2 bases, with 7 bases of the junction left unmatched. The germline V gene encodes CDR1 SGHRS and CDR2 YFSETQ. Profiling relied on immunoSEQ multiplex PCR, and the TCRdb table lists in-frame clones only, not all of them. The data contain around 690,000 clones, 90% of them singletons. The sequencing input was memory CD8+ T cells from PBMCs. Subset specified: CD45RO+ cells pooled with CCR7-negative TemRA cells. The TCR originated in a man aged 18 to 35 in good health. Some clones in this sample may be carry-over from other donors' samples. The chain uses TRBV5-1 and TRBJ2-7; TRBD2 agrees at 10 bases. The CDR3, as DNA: TGCGCCAGCAGGGCGGGACTAGCGCTCCCCTACGAGCAGTACTTC. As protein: CASRAGLALPYEQYF.